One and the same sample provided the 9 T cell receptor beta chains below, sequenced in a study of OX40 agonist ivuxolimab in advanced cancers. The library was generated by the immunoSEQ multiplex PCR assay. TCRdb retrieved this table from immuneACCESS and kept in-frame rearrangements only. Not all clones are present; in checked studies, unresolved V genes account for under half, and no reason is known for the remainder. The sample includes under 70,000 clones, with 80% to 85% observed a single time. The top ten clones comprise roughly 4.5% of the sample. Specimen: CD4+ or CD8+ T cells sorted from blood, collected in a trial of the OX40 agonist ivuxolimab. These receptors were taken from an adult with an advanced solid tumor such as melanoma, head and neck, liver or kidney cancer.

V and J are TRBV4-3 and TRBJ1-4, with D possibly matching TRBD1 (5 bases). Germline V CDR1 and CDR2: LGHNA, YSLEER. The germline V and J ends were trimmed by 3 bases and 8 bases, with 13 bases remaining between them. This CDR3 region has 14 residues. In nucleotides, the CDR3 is TGCGCCAGCAGCCAGACAGAGAGTCAGGAAAAACTGTTTTTT. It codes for CASSQTESQEKLFF.

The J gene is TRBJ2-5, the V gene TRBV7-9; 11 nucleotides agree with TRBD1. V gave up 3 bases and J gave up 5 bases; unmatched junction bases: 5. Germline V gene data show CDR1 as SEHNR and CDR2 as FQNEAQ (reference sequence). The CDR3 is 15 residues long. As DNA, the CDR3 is TGTGCCAGCAGCTTGCGGACAGGGGGCGCGGAGACCCAGTACTTC. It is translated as CASSLRTGGAETQYF. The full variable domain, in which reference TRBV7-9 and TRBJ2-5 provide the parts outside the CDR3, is DTGVSQNPRHKITKRGQNVTFRCDPISEHNRLYWYRQTLGQGPEFLTYFQNEAQLEKSRLLSDRFSAERPKGSFSTLEIQRTEQGDSAMYLCASSLRTGGAETQYFGPGTRLLVL.

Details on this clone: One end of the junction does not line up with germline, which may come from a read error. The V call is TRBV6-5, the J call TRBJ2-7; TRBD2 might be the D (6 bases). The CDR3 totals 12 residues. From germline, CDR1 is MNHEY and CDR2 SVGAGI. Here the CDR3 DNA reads TGTGCCAGTGGACTTCGGGGAGGAGAGCAATACTTC. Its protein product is CASGLRGGEQYF.

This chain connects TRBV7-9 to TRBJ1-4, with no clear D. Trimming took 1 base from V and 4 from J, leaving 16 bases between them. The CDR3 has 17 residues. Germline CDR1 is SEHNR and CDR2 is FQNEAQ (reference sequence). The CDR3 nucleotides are TGTGCCAGCAGCTTAGGCGAACATTCCCAATATAATGAAAAACTGTTTTTT. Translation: CASSLGEHSQYNEKLFF.

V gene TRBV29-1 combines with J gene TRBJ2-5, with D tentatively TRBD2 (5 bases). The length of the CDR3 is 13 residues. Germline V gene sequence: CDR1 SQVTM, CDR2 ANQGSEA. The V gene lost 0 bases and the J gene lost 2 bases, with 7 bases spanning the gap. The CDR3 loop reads CSVEDPGQETQYF. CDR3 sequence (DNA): TGCAGCGTTGAAGATCCGGGACAAGAGACCCAGTACTTC.

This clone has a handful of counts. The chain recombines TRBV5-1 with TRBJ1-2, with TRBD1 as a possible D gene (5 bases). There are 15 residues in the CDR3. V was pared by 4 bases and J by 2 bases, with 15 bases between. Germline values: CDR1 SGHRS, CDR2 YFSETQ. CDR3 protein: CASSPGIYRNYGYTF. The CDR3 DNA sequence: TGCGCCAGCAGCCCAGGGATCTACAGGAACTATGGCTACACCTTC.

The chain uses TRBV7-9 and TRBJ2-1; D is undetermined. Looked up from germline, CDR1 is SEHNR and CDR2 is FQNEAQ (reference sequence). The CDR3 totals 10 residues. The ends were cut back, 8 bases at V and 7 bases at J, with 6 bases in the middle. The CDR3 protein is CASGVNEQFF. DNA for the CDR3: TGTGCCAGCGGCGTGAATGAGCAGTTCTTC. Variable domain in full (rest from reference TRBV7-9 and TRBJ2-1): DTGVSQNPRHKITKRGQNVTFRCDPISEHNRLYWYRQTLGQGPEFLTYFQNEAQLEKSRLLSDRFSAERPKGSFSTLEIQRTEQGDSAMYLCASGVNEQFFGPGTRLTVL.

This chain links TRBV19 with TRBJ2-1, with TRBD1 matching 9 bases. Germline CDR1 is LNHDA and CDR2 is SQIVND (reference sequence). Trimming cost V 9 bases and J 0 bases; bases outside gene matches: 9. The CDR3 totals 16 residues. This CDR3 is CASTPPGQGSYNEQFF. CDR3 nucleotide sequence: TGTGCCAGCACCCCCCCGGGACAGGGCTCCTACAATGAGCAGTTCTTC. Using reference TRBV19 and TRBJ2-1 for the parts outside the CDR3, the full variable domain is DGGITQSPKYLFRKEGQNVTLSCEQNLNHDAMYWYRQDPGQGLRLIYYSQIVNDFQKGDIAEGYSVSREKKESFPLTVTSAQKNPTAFYLCASTPPGQGSYNEQFFGPGTRLTVL.

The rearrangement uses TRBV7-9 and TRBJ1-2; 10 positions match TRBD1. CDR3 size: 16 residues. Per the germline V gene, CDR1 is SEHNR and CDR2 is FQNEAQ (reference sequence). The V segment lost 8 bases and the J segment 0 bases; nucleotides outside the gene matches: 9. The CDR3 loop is CASVAGQGNSNYGYTF. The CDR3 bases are TGTGCCAGCGTAGCGGGACAGGGGAACTCTAACTATGGCTACACCTTC.